This is a list of T cell receptor beta chains from one sample in a study of metastatic and nonmetastatic thyroid tumors. TCRdb called clones again from the PCR reads with MiXCR. The sample includes approximately 7,000 clones, around two fifths of them seen just once. Sample: tumor tissue. The receptors derive from a female donor with papillary thyroid cancer or a benign thyroid nodule (not recorded which). Some clones in this sample may be carry-over from other donors' samples. The conserved cysteine and the conserved F or W are not part of the CDR3 here.

CDR3: ASSLSSNQPQH
V: TRBV7-2
J: TRBJ1-5

CDR3: ASSHRGGGNQPQH
V: TRBV19
J: TRBJ1-5

CDR3: ASRTGVIGDSPLH
V: TRBV19
J: TRBJ1-6

CDR3: ASSYSPGTSGIYEQY
V: TRBV6-2/TRBV6-3
J: TRBJ2-7

CDR3: ASSSPGQRETQY
V: TRBV28
J: TRBJ2-5

CDR3: ASSYYLWGQGVNYGYT
V: TRBV6-2/TRBV6-3
J: TRBJ1-2

CDR3: ASKVGDFSTDTQY
V: TRBV19
J: TRBJ2-3

CDR3: ASSYPRDPNEQF
V: TRBV6-2/TRBV6-3
J: TRBJ2-1

CDR3: SASDNSYEQY
V: TRBV20-1
J: TRBJ2-7

CDR3: ATSDSRQGGETQY
V: TRBV24-1
J: TRBJ2-5

CDR3: ASSYSWVRNYEQY
V: TRBV6-2/TRBV6-3
J: TRBJ2-7

CDR3: ASRGEGQDTQY
V: TRBV2
J: TRBJ2-3

CDR3: ASSIFGDPQH
V: TRBV19
J: TRBJ1-5

CDR3: ASSRDPGGEQF
V: TRBV12-3/TRBV12-4
J: TRBJ2-1

CDR3: AWRFGGDEQY
V: TRBV30
J: TRBJ2-7

CDR3: ASSGRARSNQPQH
V: TRBV19
J: TRBJ1-5

CDR3: ASEKPGTSGGYT
V: TRBV18
J: TRBJ1-2

CDR3: ASSEARLLAGYNEQF
V: TRBV2
J: TRBJ2-1

CDR3: ASSVLTGIRQTEAF
V: TRBV9
J: TRBJ1-1

CDR3: ASRGGSSYEQY
V: TRBV6-1
J: -

CDR3: ASSVAGASNQPQH
V: TRBV9
J: TRBJ1-5

CDR3: AWSVFADEQY
V: TRBV30
J: TRBJ2-7

CDR3: AWIPRKRGTSGEQY
V: TRBV30
J: TRBJ2-7

CDR3: SARDRGRDSSPLH
V: TRBV20-1
J: TRBJ1-6

CDR3: ATTLGAENQPQH
V: TRBV6-1
J: TRBJ1-5

CDR3: ASSPPSSYTEAF
V: TRBV18
J: TRBJ1-1

CDR3: ASSLSVTADLYGYT
V: TRBV28
J: TRBJ1-2

CDR3: ASRPPTVMNTEAF
V: TRBV28
J: TRBJ1-1

CDR3: ATTGTYTGELF
V: TRBV24-1
J: TRBJ2-2

CDR3: AWSWRGTGNTIY
V: TRBV30
J: TRBJ1-3

CDR3: ASSHRTSGSDEQY
V: TRBV18
J: TRBJ2-7

CDR3: ASSEIGLAVFYEQY
V: TRBV6-1
J: TRBJ2-7

CDR3: ASSIGDNEQF
V: TRBV19
J: TRBJ2-1

CDR3: ASSPSAGNEAF
V: TRBV27
J: TRBJ1-1

CDR3: AWSMTGGSGQPQH
V: TRBV30
J: TRBJ1-5

CDR3: ASSEGTGTNSPLH
V: TRBV6-1
J: TRBJ1-6

CDR3: ASSLQGADNEKLF
V: TRBV5-1
J: TRBJ1-4

CDR3: ASSMIGTGNEQY
V: TRBV19
J: TRBJ2-7

CDR3: ASSRNPSGYSEQLF
V: TRBV16
J: TRBJ1-4

CDR3: ASGREGKDEAF
V: TRBV28
J: TRBJ1-1

CDR3: ASSLTGGTEAF
V: TRBV7-3
J: TRBJ1-1

CDR3: ASSSYRGTNTGELF
V: TRBV28
J: TRBJ2-2

CDR3: ASSDTDRGTEAF
V: TRBV6-4
J: TRBJ1-1

CDR3: ASRAGTAKDGNTIY
V: TRBV11-3
J: TRBJ1-3

CDR3: ASSPGTEYNEQF
V: TRBV4-3
J: TRBJ2-1

CDR3: ASSNQETQY
V: TRBV2
J: TRBJ2-5

CDR3: ASSSSTDTQY
V: TRBV6-5
J: TRBJ2-3

CDR3: ASSSSPTYGYT
V: TRBV12-3/TRBV12-4
J: TRBJ1-2

CDR3: ASSTAGGTYEQY
V: TRBV18
J: TRBJ2-7

CDR3: ASTGTGGGPEAF
V: TRBV2
J: TRBJ1-1

CDR3: ASSPLDGDTEAF
V: TRBV28
J: TRBJ1-1

CDR3: ASSSRRGLVGTEAF
V: TRBV11-2
J: TRBJ1-1

CDR3: ASSQKSDTEAF
V: TRBV18
J: TRBJ1-1

CDR3: ASSEALAGAYEQY
V: TRBV6-1
J: TRBJ2-7

CDR3: ASSSARQGNTEAF
V: TRBV7-2
J: TRBJ1-1

CDR3: ASSQALRDRDEKLF
V: TRBV3-1
J: TRBJ1-4

CDR3: ASSLQGATHEQY
V: TRBV5-1
J: TRBJ2-7

CDR3: AWSVLGATQH
V: TRBV30
J: TRBJ1-5

CDR3: AIRETGAETQY
V: TRBV10-3
J: TRBJ2-5

CDR3: ASNAEGSGANVLT
V: TRBV6-1
J: TRBJ2-6